This T cell receptor beta chain was recovered during a study of shared T cell receptors in the human thymus. TCRdb's copy holds only in-frame clones and misses some; the assay was immunoSEQ multiplex PCR. Among approximately 660,000 clones listed, approximately 87% were seen once. This CDR3 has 11 residues. V lost 7 bases and J 7 bases, leaving 11 bases between the germline ends. Per the germline V gene, CDR1 is MGHDK and CDR2 is SYGVNS. The same data also contributed to another study, on human thymus T cells. That study reports: Resected material from corrective heart surgery provided the thymus tissue analysed.

This chain links TRBV25-1 with TRBJ2-7; D might be TRBD2 (5 bases). Sample: thymocytes. The clonotype originates from a boy in the first two years of life with a congenital heart defect. CDR3 DNA sequence: TGTGCCAGCAAAGGAAGCGGTGAGCAGTACTTC. Its protein is CASKGSGEQYF.